This T cell receptor (beta chain) appears in the sequencing data of a study of blood T cell repertoires in COVID-19. Study at large: T cells, B-cell-depleted T cells, or PBMCs provided the cDNA or gDNA that served as material.

Original processing methods: Estimation of nucleated cell counts relied on the amplification of reference gene primers. Method: immunoSEQ multiplex PCR; TCRdb's copy keeps in-frame clones and lacks some. Clonal size and the V and J genes are those of that table, whereas D and trimming came from the DNA. This table holds about 160,000 clones, 82% found once. Seattle's enrolled individuals joined amid active infection and were then monitored longitudinally. Trimming took 7 bases from V and 5 from J; bases not matched to a gene: 5. Per germline, CDR1 KGHSH and CDR2 LQKENI. This CDR3 region has 14 residues.

The specimen sequenced was peripheral blood. The rearrangement uses TRBV18 and TRBJ1-4; TRBD1 matches at 9 bases. The origin of this receptor is a woman aged 40 to 49 with COVID-19, enrolled during active disease. In DNA form, the CDR3 reads TGTGCCAGCTACGGGACAGGGCGCAATGAAAAACTGTTTTTT. Amino acid sequence: CASYGTGRNEKLFF.